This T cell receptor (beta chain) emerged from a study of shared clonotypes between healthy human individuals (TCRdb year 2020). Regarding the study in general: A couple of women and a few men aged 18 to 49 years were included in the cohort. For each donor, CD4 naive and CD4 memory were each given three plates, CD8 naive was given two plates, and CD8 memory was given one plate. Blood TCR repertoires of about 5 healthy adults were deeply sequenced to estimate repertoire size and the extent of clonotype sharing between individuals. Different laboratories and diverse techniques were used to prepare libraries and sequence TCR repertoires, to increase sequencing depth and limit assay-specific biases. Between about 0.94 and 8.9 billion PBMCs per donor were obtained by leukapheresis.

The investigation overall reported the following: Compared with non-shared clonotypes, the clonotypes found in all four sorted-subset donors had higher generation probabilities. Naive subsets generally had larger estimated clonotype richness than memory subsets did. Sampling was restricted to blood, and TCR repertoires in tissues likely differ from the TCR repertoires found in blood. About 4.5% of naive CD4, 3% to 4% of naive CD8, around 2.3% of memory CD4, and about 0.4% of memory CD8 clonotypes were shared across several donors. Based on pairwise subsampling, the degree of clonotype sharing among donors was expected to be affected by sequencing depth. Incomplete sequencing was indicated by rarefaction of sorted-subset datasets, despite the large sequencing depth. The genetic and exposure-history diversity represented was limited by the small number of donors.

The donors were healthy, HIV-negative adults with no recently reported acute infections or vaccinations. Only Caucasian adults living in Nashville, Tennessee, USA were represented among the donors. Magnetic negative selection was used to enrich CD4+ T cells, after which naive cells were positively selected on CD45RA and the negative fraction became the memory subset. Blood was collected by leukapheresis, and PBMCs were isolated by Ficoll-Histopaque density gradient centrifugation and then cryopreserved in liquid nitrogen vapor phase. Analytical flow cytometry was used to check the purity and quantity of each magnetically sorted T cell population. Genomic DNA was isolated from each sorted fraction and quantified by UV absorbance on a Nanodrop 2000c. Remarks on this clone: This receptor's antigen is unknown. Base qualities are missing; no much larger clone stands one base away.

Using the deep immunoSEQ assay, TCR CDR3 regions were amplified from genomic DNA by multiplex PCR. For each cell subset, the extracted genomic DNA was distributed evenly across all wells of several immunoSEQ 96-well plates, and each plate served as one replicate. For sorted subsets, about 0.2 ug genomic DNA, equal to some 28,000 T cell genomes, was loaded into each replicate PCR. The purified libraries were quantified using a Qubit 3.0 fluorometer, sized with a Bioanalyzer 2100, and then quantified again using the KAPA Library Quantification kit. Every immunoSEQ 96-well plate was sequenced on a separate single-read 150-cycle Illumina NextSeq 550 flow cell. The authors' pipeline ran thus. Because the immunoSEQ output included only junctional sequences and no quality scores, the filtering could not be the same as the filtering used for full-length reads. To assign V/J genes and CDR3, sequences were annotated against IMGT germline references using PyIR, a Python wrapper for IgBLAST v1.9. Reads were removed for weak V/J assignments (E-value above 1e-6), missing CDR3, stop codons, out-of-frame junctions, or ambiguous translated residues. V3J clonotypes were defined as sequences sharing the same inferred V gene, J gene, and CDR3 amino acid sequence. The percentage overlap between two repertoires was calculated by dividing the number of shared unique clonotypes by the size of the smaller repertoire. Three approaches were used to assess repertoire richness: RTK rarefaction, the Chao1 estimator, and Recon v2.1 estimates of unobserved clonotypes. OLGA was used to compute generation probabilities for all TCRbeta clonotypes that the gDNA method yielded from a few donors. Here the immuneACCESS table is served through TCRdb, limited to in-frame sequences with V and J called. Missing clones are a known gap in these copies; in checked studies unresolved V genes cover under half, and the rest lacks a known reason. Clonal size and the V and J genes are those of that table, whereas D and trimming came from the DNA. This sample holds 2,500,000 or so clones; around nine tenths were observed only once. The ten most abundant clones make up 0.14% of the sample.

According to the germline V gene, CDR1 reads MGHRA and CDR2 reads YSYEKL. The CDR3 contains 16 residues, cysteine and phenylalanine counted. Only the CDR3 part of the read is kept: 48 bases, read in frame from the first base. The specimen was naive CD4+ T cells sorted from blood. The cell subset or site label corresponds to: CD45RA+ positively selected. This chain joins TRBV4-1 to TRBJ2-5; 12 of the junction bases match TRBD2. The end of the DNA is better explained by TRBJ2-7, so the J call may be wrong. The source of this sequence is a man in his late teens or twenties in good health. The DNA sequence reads TGCGCCAGCAGCGTGACTAGCGGGGGAGGCTCCTACGAGCAGTACTTC. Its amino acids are CASSVTSGGGSYEQYF.